This entry describes one T cell receptor beta chain. Its binding antigen is unknown. Base qualities are missing; no much larger clone stands one base away. For sequencing of the TCRbeta CDR3 region, genomic DNA was extracted from the sorted cells. TCRbeta CDR3 regions were sequenced using the immunoSEQ Assay. The table comes from immuneACCESS by way of TCRdb, which keeps in-frame sequences with V and J called. Part of the clones is missing from these tables; in studies checked, under half for an unresolved V gene and the rest for unknown reasons. The sample table records approximately 72,000 clones; about 83% of these occur just once. About 0.72% of the sample belongs to the ten largest clones. This record belongs to a study of OX40 agonist ivuxolimab in advanced cancers. At the level of the whole study: Ivuxolimab, which targeted the costimulatory receptor OX40 (CD134), was an agonistic, fully human IgG2 monoclonal antibody. Intravenous ivuxolimab was administered to patients every 2 weeks at six dose levels: 0.01, 0.1, 0.3, 1.5, 3 and 10 mg/kg. Among the roughly 52 dose-escalation patients, some 19 had hepatocellular carcinoma, about 15 melanoma, 9 renal cell carcinoma and 9 head and neck cancer. The dose-escalation cohort was 80% to 90% male with a mean age of roughly 60 years, ranging from roughly 23 to 80. Prior anti-PD-1, anti-PD-L1 or anti-CTLA-4 therapy was permitted, and checkpoint inhibitors had been received by around 39% of dose-escalation patients. Partial responses occurred in three dose-escalation patients: two with cutaneous melanoma and one with hepatocellular carcinoma. The purpose of peripheral TCRbeta sequencing was to test whether ivuxolimab changed TCR sequence diversity and led to clonal T-cell expansion. The paper describes the monotherapy dose-escalation part (N of about 57 patients) of the phase I trial of ivuxolimab.

Broad study findings and their caveats: Antigen specificity was not determined for the clonally expanded peripheral T cells. Low levels of normalized T-cell clonal expansion were also shown by some nonresponding patients. After ivuxolimab, CD8+ T cells had more expanded clones than CD4+ T cells on average. At doses of 0.1 to 3.0 mg/kg, clonal expansion of both CD4+ and CD8+ blood T cells was observed from baseline to week 6. In the 0.1-3.0 mg/kg groups, partial responders were among the patients with the lowest normalized peripheral clonal expansion, particularly in CD8+ T cells.

Patients with autoimmune disease history or receiving systemic immunosuppression were excluded from the trial. Peripheral blood for TCR sequencing was drawn from every dose cohort at baseline, at cycle 4 day 1 and at cycle 7 day 1. The samples were taken from a phase I, first-in-human, multicenter, open-label dose-escalation trial of ivuxolimab. Adults with locally advanced or metastatic head and neck squamous cell, hepatocellular, melanoma or renal cell carcinoma were enrolled in the trial. CD4+ and CD8+ T cells were sorted separately from peripheral blood before TCR sequencing. The germline ends are 20 bases apart after V is trimmed by 5 bases and J by 3 bases. The germline V gene (reference sequence) specifies SEHNR as CDR1 and FQNEAQ as CDR2. The CDR3, cysteine through phenylalanine, is 17 amino acids long. Of the read, only the CDR3 DNA is kept; its 51 bases are in frame from base 1.

The source is an adult with an advanced solid tumor such as melanoma, head and neck, liver or kidney cancer. The V gene is TRBV7-9 and the J gene is TRBJ1-5; TRBD1 is perhaps the D gene, given 5 matching bases. The material was CD4+ or CD8+ T cells sorted from blood, obtained in a trial of the OX40 agonist ivuxolimab. The sequence in DNA is TGTGCCAGCAGCCGAGTCGGGACGGCTGAGTCCAATCAGCCCCAGCATTTT. Its amino acids are CASSRVGTAESNQPQHF. The variable domain in full, with residues beyond the CDR3 obtained from the reference TRBV7-9 and TRBJ1-5 genes, is DTGVSQNPRHKITKRGQNVTFRCDPISEHNRLYWYRQTLGQGPEFLTYFQNEAQLEKSRLLSDRFSAERPKGSFSTLEIQRTEQGDSAMYLCASSRVGTAESNQPQHFGDGTRLSIL.